This T cell receptor beta chain was documented in a study of patients and donors after allogeneic stem cell transplantation. TCRdb itself ran the RT-PCR reads through MiXCR, one entry per CDR3 protein. This table has 920,000 or so distinct CDR3 sequences, roughly 18% appearing once. The receptor was derived from a human donor who was either an allogeneic HSCT recipient or a stem cell or donor lymphocyte infusion donor (not recorded which). It is not recorded whose cells these are; they may come from a transplant donor. Sample: blood, either unsorted or a sorted T cell fraction (not recorded which).

The CDR3 loop reads CATSDLGAEQYF. CDR3 in DNA: TGTGCCACCAGTGATTTGGGGGCCGAGCAGTACTTC. The chain carries TRBV24-1 and TRBJ2-7, with D possibly TRBD1 on 5 matching bases. Germline values: CDR1 KGHDR, CDR2 SFDVKD. The CDR3 is made up of 12 amino acids. Trimming took 0 bases from V and 6 from J, leaving 5 bases between them.